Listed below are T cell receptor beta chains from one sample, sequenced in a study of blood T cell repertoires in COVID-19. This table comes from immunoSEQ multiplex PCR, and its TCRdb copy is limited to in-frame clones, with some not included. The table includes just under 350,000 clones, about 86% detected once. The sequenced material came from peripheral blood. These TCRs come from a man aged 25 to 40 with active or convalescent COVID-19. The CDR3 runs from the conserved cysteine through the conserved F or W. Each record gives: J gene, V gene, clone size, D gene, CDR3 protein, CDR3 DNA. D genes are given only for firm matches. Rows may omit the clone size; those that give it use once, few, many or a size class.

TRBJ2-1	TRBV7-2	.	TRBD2	CASTSLAGAEEQFF	TGTGCCAGCACCTCTTTAGCGGGAGCGGAGGAGCAGTTCTTC
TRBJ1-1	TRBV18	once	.	CASFLGEGGHTEAFF	TGTGCCAGCTTCCTCGGGGAGGGTGGGCACACTGAAGCTTTCTTT
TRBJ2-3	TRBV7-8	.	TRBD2	CASSLRVRGDTQYF	TGTGCCAGCAGCTTAAGGGTGCGGGGGGATACGCAGTATTTT
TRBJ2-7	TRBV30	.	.	CGGSSSYEQYF	TGTGGCGGGTCTAGCTCCTACGAGCAGTACTTC
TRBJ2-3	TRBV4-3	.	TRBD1	CASSQARHTGRGTTDTQYF	TGCGCCAGCAGCCAAGCAAGGCATACGGGCAGGGGGACAACAGATACGCAGTATTTT
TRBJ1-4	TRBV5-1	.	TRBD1	CASSFSTGTFNEKLFF	TGCGCCAGCAGCTTTTCGACAGGGACCTTTAATGAAAAACTGTTTTTT
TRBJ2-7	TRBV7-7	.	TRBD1	CASSPFPRQGSYEQYF	TGTGCCAGCAGCCCTTTCCCTCGACAGGGTTCCTACGAGCAGTACTTC
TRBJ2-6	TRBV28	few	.	CASSWTLSGANVLTF	TGTGCCAGCAGTTGGACACTCTCTGGGGCCAACGTCCTGACTTTC
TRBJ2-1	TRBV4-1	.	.	CASSRKSLADYNEQFF	TGCGCCAGCAGCCGGAAGTCGCTAGCAGATTACAATGAGCAGTTCTTC
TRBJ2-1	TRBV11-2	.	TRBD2	CASSLLREVDEQFF	TGTGCCAGCAGCTTACTCCGGGAGGTGGATGAGCAGTTCTTC
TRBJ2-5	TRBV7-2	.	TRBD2	CASSPRLAEDQYF	TGTGCCAGCAGCCCCAGACTAGCCGAGGACCAGTACTTC
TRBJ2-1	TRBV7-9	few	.	CASSLVLGRGGNEQFF	TGTGCCAGCAGCTTAGTCTTAGGACGAGGGGGCAATGAGCAGTTCTTC
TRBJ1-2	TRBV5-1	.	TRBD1	CASSFGQGIYGYTF	TGCGCCAGCAGCTTTGGACAGGGGATCTATGGCTACACCTTC
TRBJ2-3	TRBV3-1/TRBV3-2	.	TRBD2	CASMGTSGKDTQYF	TGTGCCAGCATGGGGACTAGCGGTAAAGATACGCAGTATTTT
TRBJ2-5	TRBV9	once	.	CASSVAGAGGIQETQYF	TGTGCCAGCAGCGTAGCAGGAGCGGGTGGAATCCAAGAGACCCAGTACTTC
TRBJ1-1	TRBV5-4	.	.	CASMATANTEAFF	TGTGCCAGCATGGCGACAGCGAACACTGAAGCTTTCTTT
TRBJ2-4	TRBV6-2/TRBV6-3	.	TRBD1	CASSPGDRGNIQYF	TGTGCCAGCAGCCCTGGGGACAGGGGAAACATTCAGTACTTC
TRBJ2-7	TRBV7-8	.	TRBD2	CASRGLGRSYEQYF	TGTGCCAGCAGGGGACTAGGGAGGTCCTACGAGCAGTACTTC